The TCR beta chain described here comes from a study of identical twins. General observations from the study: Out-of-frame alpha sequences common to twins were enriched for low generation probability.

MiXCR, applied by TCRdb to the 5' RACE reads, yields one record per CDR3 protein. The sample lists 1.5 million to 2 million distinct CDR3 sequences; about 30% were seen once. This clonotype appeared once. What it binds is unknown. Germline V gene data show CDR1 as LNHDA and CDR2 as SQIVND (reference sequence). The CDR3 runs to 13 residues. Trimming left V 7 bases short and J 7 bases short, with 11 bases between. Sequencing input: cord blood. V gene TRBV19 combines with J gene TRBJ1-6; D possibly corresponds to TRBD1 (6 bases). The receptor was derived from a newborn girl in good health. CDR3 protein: CASMRGQNSPLHF. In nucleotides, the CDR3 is TGTGCCAGTATGAGGGGACAAAATTCACCCCTCCACTTT.